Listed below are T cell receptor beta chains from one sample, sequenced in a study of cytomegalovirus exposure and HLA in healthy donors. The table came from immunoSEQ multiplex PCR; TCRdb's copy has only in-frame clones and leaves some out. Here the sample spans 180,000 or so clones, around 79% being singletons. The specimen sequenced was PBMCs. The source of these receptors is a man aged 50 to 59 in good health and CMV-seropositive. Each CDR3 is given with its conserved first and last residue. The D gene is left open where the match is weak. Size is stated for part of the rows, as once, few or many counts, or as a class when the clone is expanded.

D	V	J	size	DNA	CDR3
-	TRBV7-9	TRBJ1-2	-	TGTGCCAGCAGCCCGGGTCATGGCTACACCTTC	CASSPGHGYTF
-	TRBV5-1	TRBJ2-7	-	TGCGCCAGCAGCTGGGGGCCCGGGACTAACGAGCAGTACTTC	CASSWGPGTNEQYF
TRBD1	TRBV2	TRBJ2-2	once	TGTGCCAGCAGTGGGACAGGGGGCTGGATCGGGGAGCTGTTTTTT	CASSGTGGWIGELFF
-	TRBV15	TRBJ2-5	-	TGTGCCACCAGCAGAGATATGGGCAGAACGGAGACCCAGTACTTC	CATSRDMGRTETQYF
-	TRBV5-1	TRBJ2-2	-	TGCGCCAGCATTCCCGACACCGGGGAGCTGTTTTTT	CASIPDTGELFF
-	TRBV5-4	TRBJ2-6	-	TGTGCCAGCAGCACCAGGGGTAACGGGGCCAACGTCCTGACTTTC	CASSTRGNGANVLTF
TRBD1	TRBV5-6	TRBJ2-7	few	TGTGCCAGCAGATCGACAGGGCACACCTACGAGCAGTACTTC	CASRSTGHTYEQYF
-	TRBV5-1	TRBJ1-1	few	TGCGCCAGCAGCTTATTAACAGTCAACACTGAAGCTTTCTTT	CASSLLTVNTEAFF
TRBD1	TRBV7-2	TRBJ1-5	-	TGTGCCAGCAGCCGGGACAGGGGCGAACAGCCCCAGCATTTT	CASSRDRGEQPQHF
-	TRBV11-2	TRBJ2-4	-	TGTGCCAGCAGCTTATCAGGGGGGGCCAAAAACATTCAGTACTTC	CASSLSGGAKNIQYF
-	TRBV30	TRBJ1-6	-	TGTGCCTGGTCGGATTCGGGTAATTCACCCCTCCACTTT	CAWSDSGNSPLHF
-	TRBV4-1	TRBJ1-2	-	TGCGCCAGCAGCATTACCCAGGGCGATGACTATGGCTACACCTTC	CASSITQGDDYGYTF
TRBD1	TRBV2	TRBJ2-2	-	TGTGCCAGCAGTCTACAGGGGCGGAACACCGGGGAGCTGTTTTTT	CASSLQGRNTGELFF
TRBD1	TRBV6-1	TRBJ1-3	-	TGTGCCAGCGGCGCAGGGGGTAGCTCTGGAAACACCATATATTTT	CASGAGGSSGNTIYF